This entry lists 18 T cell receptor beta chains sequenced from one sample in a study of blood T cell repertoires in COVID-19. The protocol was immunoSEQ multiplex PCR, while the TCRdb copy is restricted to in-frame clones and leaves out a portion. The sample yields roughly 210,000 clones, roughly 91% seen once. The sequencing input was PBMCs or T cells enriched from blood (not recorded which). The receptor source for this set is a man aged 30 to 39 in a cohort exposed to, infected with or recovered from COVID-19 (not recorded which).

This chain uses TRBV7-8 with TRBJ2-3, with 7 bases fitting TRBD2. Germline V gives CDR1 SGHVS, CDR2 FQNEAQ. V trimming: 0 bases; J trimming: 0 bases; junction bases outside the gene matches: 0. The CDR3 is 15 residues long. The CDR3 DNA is TGTGCCAGCAGCTTAGCTAGCGGGAGCACAGATACGCAGTATTTT. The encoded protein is CASSLASGSTDTQYF.

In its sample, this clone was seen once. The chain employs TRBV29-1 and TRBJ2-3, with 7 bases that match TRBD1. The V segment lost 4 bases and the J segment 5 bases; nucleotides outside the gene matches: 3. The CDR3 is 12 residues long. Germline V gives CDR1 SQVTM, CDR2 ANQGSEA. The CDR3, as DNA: TGCAGCGTTGCTCACAGGGGAGATACGCAGTATTTT. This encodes CSVAHRGDTQYF.

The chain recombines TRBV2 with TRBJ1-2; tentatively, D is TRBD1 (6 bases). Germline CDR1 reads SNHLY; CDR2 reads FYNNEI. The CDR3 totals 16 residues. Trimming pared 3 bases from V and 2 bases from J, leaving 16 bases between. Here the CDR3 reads CASSERVGALNYGYTF. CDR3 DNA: TGTGCCAGCAGTGAGCGCGTGGGGGCATTGAACTATGGCTACACCTTC.

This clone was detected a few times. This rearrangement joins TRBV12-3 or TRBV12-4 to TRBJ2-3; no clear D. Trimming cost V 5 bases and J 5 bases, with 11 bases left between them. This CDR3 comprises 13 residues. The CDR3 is CASSRRLGDTQYF. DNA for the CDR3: TGTGCCAGCAGTCGCAGACTTGGAGATACGCAGTATTTT.

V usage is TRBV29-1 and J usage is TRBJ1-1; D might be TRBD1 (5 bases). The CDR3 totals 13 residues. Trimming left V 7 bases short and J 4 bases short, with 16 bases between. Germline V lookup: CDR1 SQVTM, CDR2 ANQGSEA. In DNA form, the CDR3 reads TGCAGCGCAGGCAGGGAGGTTTTCACTGAAGCTTTCTTT. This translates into CSAGREVFTEAFF. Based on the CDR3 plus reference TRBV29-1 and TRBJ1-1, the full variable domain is SAVISQKPSRDICQRGTSLTIQCQVDSQVTMMFWYRQQPGQSLTLIATANQGSEATYESGFVIDKFPISRPNLTFSTLTVSNMSPEDSSIYLCSAGREVFTEAFFGQGTRLTVV.

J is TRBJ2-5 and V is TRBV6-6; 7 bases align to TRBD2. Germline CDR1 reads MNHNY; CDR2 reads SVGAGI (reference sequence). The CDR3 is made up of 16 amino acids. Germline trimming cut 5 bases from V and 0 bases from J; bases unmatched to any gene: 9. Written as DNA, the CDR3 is TGTGCCAGCAGTACACCGACCGGGACTAACCAAGAGACCCAGTACTTC. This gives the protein CASSTPTGTNQETQYF.

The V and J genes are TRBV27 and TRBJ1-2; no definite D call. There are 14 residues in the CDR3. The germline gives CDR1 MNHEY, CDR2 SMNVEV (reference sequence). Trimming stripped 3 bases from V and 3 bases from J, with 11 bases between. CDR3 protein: CASSFQSRDYGYTF. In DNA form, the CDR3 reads TGTGCCAGCAGTTTCCAATCCCGCGACTATGGCTACACCTTC.

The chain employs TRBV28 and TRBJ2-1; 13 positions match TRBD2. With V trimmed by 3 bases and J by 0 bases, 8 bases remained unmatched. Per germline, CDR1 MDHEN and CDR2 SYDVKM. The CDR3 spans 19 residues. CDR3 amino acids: CASSLGLAGTPGSYNEQFF. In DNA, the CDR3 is TGTGCCAGCAGTTTGGGACTAGCGGGGACCCCTGGCTCCTACAATGAGCAGTTCTTC.

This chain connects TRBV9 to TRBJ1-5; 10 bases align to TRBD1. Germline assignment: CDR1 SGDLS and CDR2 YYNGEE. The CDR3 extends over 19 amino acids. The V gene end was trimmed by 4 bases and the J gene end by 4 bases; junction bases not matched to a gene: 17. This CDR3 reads CASSTGQGVDWRTNQPQHF. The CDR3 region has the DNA TGTGCCAGCAGCACCGGACAGGGGGTTGATTGGCGGACGAATCAGCCCCAGCATTTT.

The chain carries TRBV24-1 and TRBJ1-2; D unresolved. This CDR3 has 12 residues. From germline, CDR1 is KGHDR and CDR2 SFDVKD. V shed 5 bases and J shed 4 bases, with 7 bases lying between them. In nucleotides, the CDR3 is TGTGCCACCAGTGCCCTAGGCTATGGCTACACCTTC. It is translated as CATSALGYGYTF.

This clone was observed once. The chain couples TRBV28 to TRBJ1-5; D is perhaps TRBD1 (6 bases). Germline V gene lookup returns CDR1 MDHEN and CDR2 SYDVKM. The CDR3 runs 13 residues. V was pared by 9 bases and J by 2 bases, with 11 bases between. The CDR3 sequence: CARSRQGNQPQHF. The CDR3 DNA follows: TGTGCCAGGAGTCGACAGGGCAATCAGCCCCAGCATTTT. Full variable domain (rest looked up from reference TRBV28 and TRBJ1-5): DVKVTQSSRYLVKRTGEKVFLECVQDMDHENMFWYRQDPGLGLRLIYFSYDVKMKEKGDIPEGYSVSREKKERFSLILESASTNQTSMYLCARSRQGNQPQHFGDGTRLSIL.

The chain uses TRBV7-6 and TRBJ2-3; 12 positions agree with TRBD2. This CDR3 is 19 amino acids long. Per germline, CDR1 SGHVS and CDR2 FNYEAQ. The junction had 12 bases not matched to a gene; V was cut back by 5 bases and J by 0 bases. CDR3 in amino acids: CASSPGTSGHVPSTDTQYF. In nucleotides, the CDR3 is TGTGCCAGCAGCCCCGGGACTAGCGGGCACGTACCAAGCACAGATACGCAGTATTTT.

The CDR3 coding sequence is TGTGCCAGCAGTACTAATACAGGGTACTCCTACAATGAGCAGTTCTTC. This sequence encodes CASSTNTGYSYNEQFF. The rearrangement links TRBV28 to TRBJ2-1; a weak D match, TRBD1 (6 bases). The germline V gene encodes CDR1 MDHEN and CDR2 SYDVKM. Trimming took 5 bases from V and 0 from J, leaving 14 bases between them. The CDR3 has 16 residues. Based on the CDR3 plus reference TRBV28 and TRBJ2-1, the full variable domain is DVKVTQSSRYLVKRTGEKVFLECVQDMDHENMFWYRQDPGLGLRLIYFSYDVKMKEKGDIPEGYSVSREKKERFSLILESASTNQTSMYLCASSTNTGYSYNEQFFGPGTRLTVL.

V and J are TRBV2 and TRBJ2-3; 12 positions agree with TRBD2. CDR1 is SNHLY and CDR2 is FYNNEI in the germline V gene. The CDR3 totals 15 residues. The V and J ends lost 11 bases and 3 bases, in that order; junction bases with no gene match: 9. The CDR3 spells CAGRRLAGVTDTQYF. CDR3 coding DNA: TGTGCCGGTCGTAGACTAGCGGGAGTAACAGATACGCAGTATTTT.

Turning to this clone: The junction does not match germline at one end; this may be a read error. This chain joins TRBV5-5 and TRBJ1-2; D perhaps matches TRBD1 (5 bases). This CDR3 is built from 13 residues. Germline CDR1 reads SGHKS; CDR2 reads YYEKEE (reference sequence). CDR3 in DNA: TGTGCCAGCAGATTGGGGGAGGGCTATGGCTACACCTTC. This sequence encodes CASRLGEGYGYTF.

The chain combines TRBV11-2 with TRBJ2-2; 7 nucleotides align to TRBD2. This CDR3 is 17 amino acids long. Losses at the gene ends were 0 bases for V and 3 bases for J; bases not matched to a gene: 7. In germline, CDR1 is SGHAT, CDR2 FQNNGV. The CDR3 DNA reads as TGTGCCAGCAGCTTAGAGGGAGCGGGGTTATACACCGGGGAGCTGTTTTTT. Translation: CASSLEGAGLYTGELFF.

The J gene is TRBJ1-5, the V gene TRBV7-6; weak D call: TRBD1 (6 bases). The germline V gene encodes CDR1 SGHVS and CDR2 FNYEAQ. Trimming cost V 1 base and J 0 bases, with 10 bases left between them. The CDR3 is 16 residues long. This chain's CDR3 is CASSLGGLGSNQPQHF. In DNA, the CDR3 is TGTGCCAGCAGCTTAGGGGGGCTCGGTAGCAATCAGCCCCAGCATTTT.

The CDR3 here is CASSRPGGSDSYNEQFF. Here the CDR3 DNA reads TGTGCCAGCAGTCGTCCGGGGGGCTCGGACTCATACAATGAGCAGTTCTTC. The chain links TRBV6-6 to TRBJ2-1, with D possibly TRBD2 on 7 matching bases. Germline lookup yields CDR1 MNHNY and CDR2 SVGAGI (reference sequence). Trimming took off 5 bases at V and 4 bases at J, with 21 bases between the two ends. This CDR3 is built from 17 residues.